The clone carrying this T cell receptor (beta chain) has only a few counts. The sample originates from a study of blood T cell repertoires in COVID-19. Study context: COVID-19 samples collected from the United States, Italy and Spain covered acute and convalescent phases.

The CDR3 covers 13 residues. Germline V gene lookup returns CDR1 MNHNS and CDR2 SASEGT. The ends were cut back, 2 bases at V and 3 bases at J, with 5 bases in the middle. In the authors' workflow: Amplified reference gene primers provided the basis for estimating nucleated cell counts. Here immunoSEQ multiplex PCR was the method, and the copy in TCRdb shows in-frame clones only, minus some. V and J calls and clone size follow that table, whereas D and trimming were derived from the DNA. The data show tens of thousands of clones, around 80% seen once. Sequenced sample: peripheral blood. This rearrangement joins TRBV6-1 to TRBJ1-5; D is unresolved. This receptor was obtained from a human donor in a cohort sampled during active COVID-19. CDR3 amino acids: CASSELFNQPQHF. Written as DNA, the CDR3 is TGTGCCAGCAGTGAACTCTTCAATCAGCCCCAGCATTTT.